A single sample gave rise to the 27 T cell receptor beta chains below, sequenced in a study of blood T cell repertoires in COVID-19. The table came from immunoSEQ multiplex PCR; TCRdb's copy has only in-frame clones and leaves some out. The sample holds about 180,000 clones; over 75% are singletons and the top ten take approximately 7%. Specimen: peripheral blood. The origin of the receptors is a man in his 70s with active or convalescent COVID-19.

The rearrangement uses TRBV19 and TRBJ2-2, with TRBD1 identical over 9 bases. J lost 1 base, V lost 5 bases, and 2 bases had no gene match. The CDR3 is 15 amino acids. The germline gives CDR1 LNHDA, CDR2 SQIVND (reference sequence). CDR3 amino acids: CASSLDRGNTGELFF. In nucleotides, the CDR3 is TGTGCCAGTAGTTTGGACAGGGGGAACACCGGGGAGCTGTTTTTT.

The genes are TRBV10-3 and TRBJ2-2; TRBD1 matches at 8 bases. CDR3 length equals 15 residues. Losses at the gene ends were 5 bases for V and 5 bases for J; bases not matched to a gene: 7. Looked up from germline, CDR1 is ENHRY and CDR2 is SYGVKD. The CDR3 region is CAISPQGVETGELFF. The CDR3 DNA is TGTGCCATCAGTCCACAGGGGGTAGAGACCGGGGAGCTGTTTTTT.

The chain recombines TRBV19 with TRBJ1-2; D is unresolved. Germline V gene lookup returns CDR1 LNHDA and CDR2 SQIVND (reference sequence). With 3 bases removed from V and 4 bases from J, the gap between germline ends came to 18 bases. This CDR3 spans 16 amino acids. The CDR3 sequence is CASSMSPGAWSYGYTF. CDR3 bases: TGTGCCAGTAGTATGTCGCCGGGAGCCTGGAGCTATGGCTACACCTTC.

The chain carries TRBV5-1 and TRBJ1-2; 12 bases agree with TRBD1. The CDR3 contains 16 residues. The germline V gene has CDR1 SGHRS and CDR2 YFSETQ. V dropped 4 bases and J dropped 8; count of bases not matched to a gene: 12. CDR3 sequence: CASSIDPGQGAWGYTF. CDR3 coding DNA: TGCGCCAGCAGCATAGATCCGGGACAGGGGGCGTGGGGCTACACCTTC. The complete variable domain, with remaining parts taken from reference TRBV5-1 and TRBJ1-2, reads KAGVTQTPRYLIKTRGQQVTLSCSPISGHRSVSWYQQTPGQGLQFLFEYFSETQRNKGNFPGRFSGRQFSNSRSEMNVSTLELGDSALYLCASSIDPGQGAWGYTFGSGTRLTVV.

The chain carries TRBV12-5 and TRBJ2-5; 7 bases are shared with TRBD2. J lost 5 bases, V lost 5 bases, and 5 bases had no gene match. Germline V lookup: CDR1 LGHNT, CDR2 FRNRAP. CDR3 length: 13 amino acids. The CDR3 DNA reads as TGTGCTAGTGGTAGACTAGCTGGCGAGACCCAGTACTTC. Protein product: CASGRLAGETQYF.

This rearrangement joins TRBV6-2 or TRBV6-3 to TRBJ2-4; D gene ambiguous. Trimming cost V 2 bases and J 0 bases, with 26 bases left between them. There are 21 residues in the CDR3. CDR1 and CDR2 from the germline V gene are MNHEY and SVGEGT. CDR3 DNA: TGTGCCAGCAGTTACGAAGCTCCGGGTCCCCAAGCCTCACTAGCCAAAAACATTCAGTACTTC. Translation gives CASSYEAPGPQASLAKNIQYF.

The rearrangement joins TRBV9 to TRBJ2-7; TRBD2 matches at 10 bases. The ends lost 4 bases at V and 7 bases at J; junction bases unmatched: 8. CDR3 length equals 14 residues. Germline V gene sequence: CDR1 SGDLS, CDR2 YYNGEE. CDR3 in DNA: TGTGCCAGCAGCCTCAGCGGGGGGGCTTATGAGCAGTACTTC. Residues: CASSLSGGAYEQYF. Full variable domain (remainder filled in from reference TRBV9 and TRBJ2-7): DSGVTQTPKHLITATGQRVTLRCSPRSGDLSVYWYQQSLDQGLQFLIQYYNGEERAKGNILERFSAQQFPDLHSELNLSSLELGDSALYFCASSLSGGAYEQYFGPGTRLTVT.

The chain uses TRBV5-1 and TRBJ2-7; TRBD2 matches at 12 bases. Trimming cost V 0 bases and J 3 bases; bases outside gene matches: 4. Germline V gene sequence: CDR1 SGHRS, CDR2 YFSETQ. The CDR3 runs to 16 residues. CDR3 sequence (DNA): TGCGCCAGCAGCTTGGCCGAGACTAGCGGGAGCTACGAGCAGTACTTC. Translated: CASSLAETSGSYEQYF.

The chain recombines TRBV5-1 with TRBJ1-1, with 8 bases fitting TRBD1. CDR1 and CDR2 from the germline V gene are SGHRS and YFSETQ. Losses at the gene ends were 4 bases for V and 5 bases for J; bases not matched to a gene: 7. This CDR3 spans 14 amino acids. The CDR3 DNA reads TGCGCCAGCAGCCAAGGACAGGGTTGGACTGAAGCTTTCTTT. As protein: CASSQGQGWTEAFF.

This clone was observed a single time. This chain connects TRBV7-2 to TRBJ2-3, with 12 bases lining up with TRBD2. Unmatched junction bases numbered 1, after V lost 5 bases and J lost 4 bases. The CDR3 has 14 residues. Germline V CDR1 and CDR2: SGHTA, FQGNSA. CDR3 in amino acids: CASSTSGGSDTQYF. The CDR3 DNA reads TGTGCCAGCAGCACTAGCGGGGGGTCAGATACGCAGTATTTT. Drawing the rest from reference TRBV7-2 and TRBJ2-3, the complete variable domain is GAGVSQSPSNKVTEKGKDVELRCDPISGHTALYWYRQSLGQGLEFLIYFQGNSAPDKSGLPSDRFSAERTGGSVSTLTIQRTQQEDSAVYLCASSTSGGSDTQYFGPGTRLTVL.

The V and J genes are TRBV3-1 (or the pseudogene TRBV3-2) and TRBJ1-4; D is perhaps TRBD1 (5 bases). The V gene's germline CDR1 is LGHDT and CDR2 YNNKEL (reference sequence). This CDR3 region has 16 residues. With 1 base removed from V and 8 bases from J, the gap between germline ends came to 17 bases. This CDR3 is CASSQAFPGQYEKLFF. In nucleotides, the CDR3 is TGTGCCAGCAGCCAAGCCTTCCCCGGACAATACGAAAAACTGTTTTTT.

The V call is TRBV10-2, the J call TRBJ1-1; D perhaps matches TRBD1 (5 bases). V was pared by 2 bases and J by 1 base, with 11 bases between. Germline CDR1 is WSHSY and CDR2 is SAAADI. This CDR3 has 15 residues. CDR3 sequence reads: CASSEAGTGNTEAFF. CDR3 DNA sequence: TGCGCCAGCAGTGAGGCGGGGACCGGGAACACTGAAGCTTTCTTT.

This clone appeared a single time. The chain combines TRBV4-2 with TRBJ2-1; TRBD2 matches 9 bases. Germline CDR1 reads LGHNA; CDR2 reads YNFKEQ. This CDR3 is built from 15 residues. With 4 bases clipped from V and 5 bases from J, the junction kept 6 bases outside the gene matches. The CDR3 protein is CASSLNSGGNNEQFF. In DNA form, the CDR3 reads TGTGCCAGCAGCCTTAATAGCGGGGGAAACAATGAGCAGTTCTTC.

CDR3 residues: CASKYDRSSYEQYF. The CDR3 DNA is TGTGCCAGCAAATACGACAGGAGCTCCTACGAGCAGTACTTC. The chain carries TRBV2 and TRBJ2-7, with a weak D call TRBD1 (6 bases). The V end was cut by 7 bases, the J end by 0 bases, with 13 bases between. The germline CDR1 and CDR2 sequences are SNHLY and FYNNEI. This CDR3 spans 14 amino acids.

This clone was picked up a small number of times. The rearrangement links TRBV5-1 to TRBJ2-2; weak D call: TRBD1 (6 bases). Looked up from germline, CDR1 is SGHRS and CDR2 is YFSETQ. CDR3 length equals 16 residues. The germline V and J ends were trimmed by 3 bases and 0 bases, with 12 bases remaining between them. CDR3 DNA sequence: TGCGCCAGCAGCTATGTCAGACAGGCGAACACCGGGGAGCTGTTTTTT. This codes for CASSYVRQANTGELFF.

The V call is TRBV11-2, the J call TRBJ1-1, with 8 bases lining up with TRBD1. This CDR3 region has 15 residues. The germline V gene has CDR1 SGHAT and CDR2 FQNNGV. Germline trimming cut 4 bases from V and 4 bases from J; bases unmatched to any gene: 8. For the CDR3, the DNA is TGTGCCAGCAGCTCCTACTCCGGGACAGGCACTGAAGCTTTCTTT. Translating gives CASSSYSGTGTEAFF.

The chain combines TRBV11-2 with TRBJ1-1; TRBD1 matches 8 bases. Germline loops: CDR1 SGHAT, CDR2 FQNNGV. With 8 bases clipped from V and 0 bases from J, the junction kept 5 bases outside the gene matches. CDR3 length equals 14 residues. The CDR3 loop is CASGKDRVNTEAFF. As DNA, the CDR3 is TGTGCCAGCGGGAAGGACAGGGTGAACACTGAAGCTTTCTTT.

This clone was recorded a few times. The gene calls are TRBV2 and TRBJ1-4; a weak D match, TRBD1 (5 bases). This CDR3 spans 14 amino acids. Germline V gene sequence: CDR1 SNHLY, CDR2 FYNNEI. V lost 4 bases to trimming and J lost 8 bases, with 14 bases between them. CDR3 amino acids: CASSVWRTKEKLFF. CDR3 in DNA: TGTGCCAGCAGTGTTTGGCGGACAAAGGAAAAACTGTTTTTT.

This clone is judged medium-sized. The chain recombines TRBV18 with TRBJ2-7; the match to TRBD2 covers 9 bases. CDR3 length: 16 amino acids. Looked up from germline, CDR1 is KGHSH and CDR2 is LQKENI. V lost 4 bases to trimming and J lost 7 bases; unmatched junction nucleotides: 14. The CDR3 bases are TGTGCCAGCTCACAAACACCTACTAGCGGGCCGCAAGAGCAGTACTTC. Protein: CASSQTPTSGPQEQYF. The full variable domain, with the rest looked up from reference TRBV18 and TRBJ2-7, is NAGVMQNPRHLVRRRGQEARLRCSPMKGHSHVYWYRQLPEEGLKFMVYLQKENIIDESGMPKERFSAEFPKEGPSILRIQQVVRGDSAAYFCASSQTPTSGPQEQYFGPGTRLTVT.

The chain combines TRBV25-1 with TRBJ1-4, with 7 nucleotides matching TRBD1. The CDR3 totals 16 residues. J was trimmed by 8 bases and V by 2 bases; bases with no gene match: 11. Germline V gives CDR1 MGHDK, CDR2 SYGVNS. The CDR3 protein is CASSEELAGGEEKLFF. Here the CDR3 DNA reads TGTGCCAGCAGTGAAGAGTTGGCAGGGGGAGAAGAAAAACTGTTTTTT.

The rearrangement uses TRBV2 and TRBJ2-5, with 9 bases matching TRBD1. Germline V gene data show CDR1 as SNHLY and CDR2 as FYNNEI. The CDR3 runs to 14 residues. J gave up 4 bases and V 7 bases, and 7 bases lay outside the gene matches. The DNA for the CDR3 is TGTGCCAGCACTCCGGGACAGGGATCAGAGACCCAGTACTTC. This encodes CASTPGQGSETQYF.

This rearrangement joins TRBV28 to TRBJ1-2; 9 bases agree with TRBD1. The CDR3 has 16 residues. CDR1 and CDR2 (germline): MDHEN, SYDVKM. V lost 7 bases and J lost 4; bases outside the gene matches: 13. CDR3 amino acids: CASKPETGGGTYGYTF. The CDR3 coding sequence is TGTGCCAGCAAACCGGAGACAGGGGGTGGGACCTATGGCTACACCTTC.

This CDR3 reads CASSLAPGAGAFF. The CDR3 nucleotides read TGTGCCAGCAGTTTAGCCCCTGGCGCGGGTGCTTTCTTT. The chain couples TRBV12-3 or TRBV12-4 to TRBJ1-1; D unresolved. This CDR3 region has 13 residues. The V and J ends lost 0 bases and 11 bases respectively, with 13 bases between them.

This rearrangement joins TRBV3-1 (or the pseudogene TRBV3-2) to TRBJ2-3, with 8 nucleotides matching TRBD2. Germline CDR1 LGHDT, CDR2 YNNKEL (reference sequence). The CDR3 loop spans 16 amino acids. With V trimmed by 5 bases and J by 2 bases, 9 bases remained unmatched. The DNA for the CDR3 is TGTGCCAGCAGCTCCCGAGCGGGAGTAGTCACAGATACGCAGTATTTT. The encoded protein is CASSSRAGVVTDTQYF.

The chain joins TRBV16 to TRBJ1-4, with D perhaps TRBD1 (6 bases). V lost 4 bases, J lost 8 bases, and 17 bases lay in between. CDR1 is KGHSY and CDR2 is FQNENV in the germline V gene. The CDR3 consists of 15 residues. This CDR3 reads CASSLQGWDREKLFF. CDR3 DNA: TGTGCCAGCAGCCTACAGGGCTGGGATCGGGAAAAACTGTTTTTT.

A single count supports this clone. The chain combines TRBV5-4 with TRBJ2-7; 8 bases align to TRBD1. Unmatched junction bases numbered 14, after V lost 4 bases and J lost 2 bases. This CDR3 contains 17 residues. Germline V gene data show CDR1 as SGHNT and CDR2 as YYREEE (reference sequence). The CDR3 region has the DNA TGTGCCAGCAGCCTTGCCGTCTCAGGGGGCAGTCCCTACGAGCAGTACTTC. Amino acids: CASSLAVSGGSPYEQYF.

In this sample, this clone turned up a few times. Other DNA sequences in the same sample also yield this CDR3. This chain uses TRBV5-1 with TRBJ2-7; no reliable D call. The V gene's germline CDR1 is SGHRS and CDR2 YFSETQ. This CDR3 has 14 amino acids. The V end was cut by 1 base, the J end by 0 bases, with 8 bases between. CDR3 loop: CASSLSGSSYEQYF. The CDR3 DNA follows: TGCGCCAGCAGCTTGTCAGGAAGCTCCTACGAGCAGTACTTC.